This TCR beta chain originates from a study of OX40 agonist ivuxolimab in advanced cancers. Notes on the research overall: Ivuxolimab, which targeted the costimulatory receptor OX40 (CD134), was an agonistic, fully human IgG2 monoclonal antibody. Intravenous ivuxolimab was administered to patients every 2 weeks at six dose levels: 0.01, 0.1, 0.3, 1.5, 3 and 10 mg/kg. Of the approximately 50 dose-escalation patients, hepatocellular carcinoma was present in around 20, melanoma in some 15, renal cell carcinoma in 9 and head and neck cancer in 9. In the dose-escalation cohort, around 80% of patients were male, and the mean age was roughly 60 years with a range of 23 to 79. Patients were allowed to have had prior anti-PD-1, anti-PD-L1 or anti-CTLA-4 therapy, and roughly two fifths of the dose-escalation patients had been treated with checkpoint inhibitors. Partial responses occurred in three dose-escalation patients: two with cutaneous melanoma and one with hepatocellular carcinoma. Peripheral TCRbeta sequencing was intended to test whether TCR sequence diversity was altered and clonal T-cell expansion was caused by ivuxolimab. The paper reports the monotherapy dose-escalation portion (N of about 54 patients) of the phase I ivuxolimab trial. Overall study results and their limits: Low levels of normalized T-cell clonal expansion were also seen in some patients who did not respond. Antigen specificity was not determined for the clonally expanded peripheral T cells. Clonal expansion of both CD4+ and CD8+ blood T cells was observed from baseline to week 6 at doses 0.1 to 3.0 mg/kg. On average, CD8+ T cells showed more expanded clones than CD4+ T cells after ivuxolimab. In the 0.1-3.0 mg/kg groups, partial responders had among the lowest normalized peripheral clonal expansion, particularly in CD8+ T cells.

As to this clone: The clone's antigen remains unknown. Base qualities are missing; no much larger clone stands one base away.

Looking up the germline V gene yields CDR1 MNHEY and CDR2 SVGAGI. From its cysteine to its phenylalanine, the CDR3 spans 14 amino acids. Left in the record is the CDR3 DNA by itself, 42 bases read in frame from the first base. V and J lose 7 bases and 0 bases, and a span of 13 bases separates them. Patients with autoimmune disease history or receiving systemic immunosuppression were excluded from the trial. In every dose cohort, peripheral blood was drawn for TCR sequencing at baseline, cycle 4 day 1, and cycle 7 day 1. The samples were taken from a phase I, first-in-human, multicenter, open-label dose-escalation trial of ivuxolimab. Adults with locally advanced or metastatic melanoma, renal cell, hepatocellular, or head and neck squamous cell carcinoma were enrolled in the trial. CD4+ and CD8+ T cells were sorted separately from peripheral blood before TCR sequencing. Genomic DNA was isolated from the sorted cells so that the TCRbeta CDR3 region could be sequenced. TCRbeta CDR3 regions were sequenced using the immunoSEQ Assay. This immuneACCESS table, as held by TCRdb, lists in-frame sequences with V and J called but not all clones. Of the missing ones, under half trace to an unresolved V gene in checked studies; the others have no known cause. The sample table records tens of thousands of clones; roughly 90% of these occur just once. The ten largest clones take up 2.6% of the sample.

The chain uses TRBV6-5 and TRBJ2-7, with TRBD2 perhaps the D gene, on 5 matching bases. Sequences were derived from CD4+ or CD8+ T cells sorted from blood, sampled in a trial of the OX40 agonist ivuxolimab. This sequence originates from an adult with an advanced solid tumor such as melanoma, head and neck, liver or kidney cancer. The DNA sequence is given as TGTGCCAGCACCCGGGGTTCCGGCTCCTACGAGCAGTACTTC. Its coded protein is CASTRGSGSYEQYF.